The rows below give T cell receptor beta chains drawn from one sample of a study of T cell responses to AZD1222 COVID-19 vaccine. The repertoire was sequenced with immunoSEQ multiplex PCR; TCRdb's copy has only in-frame clones and lacks some. There are tens of thousands of clones in the sample; roughly 90% occur only once, and around 4.9% lies in the top ten. Sequencing used peripheral blood, obtained on day 0 of AZD1222 vaccination. The receptors come from an adult in good health. CDR3s include the opening cysteine and the closing phenylalanine or tryptophan. D genes are given only for firm matches. Clone size appears in some rows only: once, few, many, or a class for an expanded clone.

CASSYGLAANTGELFF TGTGCCAGCAGCTACGGACTAGCGGCGAACACCGGGGAGCTGTTTTTT TRBJ2-2 TRBD2 NA TRBV6-5
CTSSQVAGSSTDTQYF TGCACCAGCAGCCAAGTCGCTGGATCTAGCACAGATACGCAGTATTTT TRBJ2-3 NA NA TRBV1
CASSRPGTGEGTEAFF TGTGCCAGCTCGCGGCCGGGAACAGGGGAAGGGACTGAAGCTTTCTTT TRBJ1-1 TRBD1 once TRBV18
CASRSGSGGVNEQFF TGTGCCAGCAGGTCCGGGAGTGGAGGGGTCAATGAGCAGTTCTTC TRBJ2-1 NA NA TRBV6-5
CASSLETGSNEQFF TGCGCCAGCAGTCTAGAGACAGGGTCCAATGAGCAGTTCTTC TRBJ2-1 TRBD1 NA TRBV10-1
CASSFGTGVYGYTF TGTGCCAGCAGCTTTGGGACAGGGGTTTATGGCTACACCTTC TRBJ1-2 TRBD1 NA TRBV7-9
CASKVVGYNEQFF TGCGCCAGCAAAGTAGTAGGTTACAATGAGCAGTTCTTC TRBJ2-1 NA NA TRBV5-1
CASSQAGIAEAFF TGTGCCAGCAGCCAAGCGGGGATAGCTGAAGCTTTCTTT TRBJ1-1 NA NA TRBV3-1/TRBV3-2
CASSDIDGYTF TGTGCCAGCAGTGATATCGATGGCTACACCTTC TRBJ1-2 NA few TRBV6-1
CASSSGTGDPANTEAFF TGTGCCAGTAGTTCCGGGACAGGCGACCCCGCGAACACTGAAGCTTTCTTT TRBJ1-1 TRBD1 NA TRBV19
CASSFRPGQGDKNTEAFF TGTGCCAGCAGCTTCCGACCGGGACAGGGGGATAAAAACACTGAAGCTTTCTTT TRBJ1-1 TRBD1 once TRBV7-6
CASSAPDSTTGRDQPQHF TGTGCCAGCAGTGCTCCGGACTCCACGACAGGACGTGATCAGCCCCAGCATTTT TRBJ1-5 NA NA TRBV6-1
CASRLAGSPQHF TGTGCCAGCAGGCTCGCCGGGTCGCCCCAGCATTTT TRBJ1-5 NA NA TRBV6-5
CASSRSLAGGTDTQYF TGTGCCAGCAGCCGCAGCCTAGCGGGGGGAACAGATACGCAGTATTTT TRBJ2-3 TRBD2 NA TRBV5-4
CSVWTDVNIQYF TGCAGCGTTTGGACAGACGTAAACATTCAGTACTTC TRBJ2-4 NA NA TRBV29-1
CSLGSGNTEAFF TGCAGCTTGGGGTCGGGTAACACTGAAGCTTTCTTT TRBJ1-1 NA NA TRBV29-1
CAISTGTAPYEQYF TGTGCCATCAGCACCGGGACAGCTCCCTACGAGCAGTACTTC TRBJ2-7 TRBD1 NA TRBV10-3
CASSQDWPSQPNEKLFF TGCGCCAGCAGCCAAGATTGGCCATCCCAACCCAATGAAAAACTGTTTTTT TRBJ1-4 NA few TRBV4-1
CASSEALRTGQRWEDF TGTGCCAGCAGTGAAGCGCTTCGAACAGGACAACGATGGGAGGACTTC TRBJ2-7 NA once TRBV6-1
CASSQEAPGQGASQYF TGTGCCAGCAGCCAAGAAGCGCCGGGACAGGGGGCTTCGCAGTACTTC TRBJ2-7 TRBD1 NA TRBV4-2
CASSLGQGKDTQYF TGCGCCAGCAGCTTGGGGCAGGGGAAGGATACGCAGTATTTT TRBJ2-3 NA NA TRBV5-1